The rows below give T cell receptor beta chains drawn from one sample of a study of blood T cell repertoires in COVID-19. Repertoires were generated with immunoSEQ multiplex PCR, while TCRdb's copy carries only in-frame clones and drops some. The sample has 170,000 or so clones, approximately 81% seen once; the top ten hold roughly 13%. The source material was peripheral blood. The receptors here all came from a man aged 18 to 35 with active or convalescent COVID-19. Each CDR3 is given with its conserved first and last residue. A D gene is named only where the DNA matches it firmly. Not all rows give a size; the values are once, few, many and, for expanded clones, a class.

NA | TRBJ1-6 | NA | TRBV27 | CASSLEGYNSPLHF | TGTGCCAGCAGTTTAGAGGGCTATAATTCACCCCTCCACTTT
NA | TRBJ1-4 | NA | TRBV2 | CASSKGELGATNEKLFF | TGTGCCAGCAGTAAGGGGGAATTAGGGGCAACTAATGAAAAACTGTTTTTT
NA | TRBJ1-2 | NA | TRBV28 | CASSPYRQLRVYGYTF | TGTGCCAGCAGCCCCTATCGACAGTTAAGGGTCTATGGCTACACCTTC
NA | TRBJ2-1 | NA | TRBV7-8 | CASSKVSVSSYNEQFF | TGTGCCAGCAGCAAAGTAAGCGTGAGCTCCTACAATGAGCAGTTCTTC
TRBD1 | TRBJ1-3 | NA | TRBV7-9 | CASSPMDRGFGNTIYF | TGTGCCAGCAGCCCGATGGACAGGGGGTTCGGAAACACCATATATTTT
NA | TRBJ2-3 | NA | TRBV14 | CASSLRVHPDTQYF | TGTGCCAGCAGCTTGAGGGTTCACCCAGATACGCAGTATTTT
TRBD1 | TRBJ2-7 | NA | TRBV5-4 | CASSRTGGLGEQYF | TGTGCCAGCAGCAGAACAGGGGGCCTGGGGGAGCAGTACTTC
NA | TRBJ2-7 | NA | TRBV12-3/TRBV12-4 | CASSLLSPGEQYF | TGTGCCAGCAGTTTATTGAGCCCTGGCGAGCAGTACTTC
TRBD2 | TRBJ2-3 | NA | TRBV2 | CASSASGRVADTQYF | TGTGCCAGCAGTGCTAGCGGGAGAGTAGCAGATACGCAGTATTTT
TRBD1 | TRBJ1-2 | NA | TRBV19 | CASNTGVGSGYTF | TGTGCCAGTAATACAGGGGTGGGATCTGGCTACACCTTC
NA | TRBJ1-6 | NA | TRBV7-2 | CASSLDGGLNSPLHF | TGTGCCAGCAGCTTAGATGGAGGCTTGAATTCACCCCTCCACTTT
TRBD1 | TRBJ2-7 | NA | TRBV5-1 | CASTPRDRGYEQYF | TGCGCCAGCACCCCCCGGGACAGGGGATACGAGCAGTACTTC
NA | TRBJ2-5 | NA | TRBV5-8 | CASSLFRYQETQYF | TGTGCCAGCAGCTTGTTTCGGTACCAAGAGACCCAGTACTTC
NA | TRBJ1-6 | NA | TRBV5-1 | CASSLEGSDNSPLHF | TGCGCCAGCAGCTTGGAGGGGTCCGATAATTCACCCCTCCACTTT
NA | TRBJ1-5 | NA | TRBV12-3/TRBV12-4 | CATEPQHF | TGTGCCACCGAGCCCCAGCATTTT
TRBD2 | TRBJ2-3 | NA | TRBV7-2 | CASSFGTSGGGTQYF | TGTGCCAGCAGCTTTGGGACTAGCGGGGGAGGTACGCAGTATTTT
TRBD2 | TRBJ2-2 | NA | TRBV5-6 | CASSSLAENTGELFF | TGTGCCAGCAGTAGTCTAGCGGAGAACACCGGGGAGCTGTTTTTT
TRBD1 | TRBJ1-2 | NA | TRBV28 | CASSWGTEYGYTF | TGTGCCAGCAGTTGGGGGACAGAATATGGCTACACCTTC
TRBD2 | TRBJ2-5 | few | TRBV11-2 | CASSSGLAGVQETQYF | TGTGCCAGCAGCTCGGGACTAGCGGGAGTCCAAGAGACCCAGTACTTC
NA | TRBJ1-6 | NA | TRBV10-3 | CAISESGGRNSPLHF | TGTGCCATCAGTGAGTCCGGGGGAAGGAATTCACCCCTCCACTTT
TRBD2 | TRBJ2-5 | NA | TRBV4-1 | CASSQGLAHQETQYF | TGCGCCAGCAGCCAGGGACTAGCGCATCAAGAGACCCAGTACTTC
NA | TRBJ1-6 | NA | TRBV4-1 | CASSHPTAHVDSPLHF | TGCGCCAGCAGCCATCCGACAGCCCACGTTGATTCACCCCTCCACTTT
NA | TRBJ2-1 | once | TRBV5-1 | CASSLGQVGWNEQFF | TGCGCCAGCAGCTTGGGACAGGTAGGGTGGAATGAGCAGTTCTTC
TRBD2 | TRBJ2-3 | NA | TRBV7-2 | CASSSPVSGFTDTQYF | TGTGCCAGCAGCTCTCCGGTTAGCGGGTTCACAGATACGCAGTATTTT
TRBD2 | TRBJ2-3 | NA | TRBV30 | CALPPNALAGGPTDTQYF | TGTGCCTTACCCCCCAATGCTTTGGCGGGGGGCCCCACAGATACGCAGTATTTT
NA | TRBJ1-1 | NA | TRBV14 | CASSQGRGLNTEAFF | TGTGCCAGCAGCCAAGGGAGGGGTCTGAACACTGAAGCTTTCTTT
NA | TRBJ2-3 | once | TRBV6-5 | CASSPDRQSTDTQYF | TGTGCCAGCAGTCCTGACCGACAAAGCACAGATACGCAGTATTTT
NA | TRBJ1-2 | once | TRBV29-1 | CSANLRDGYTF | TGCAGCGCAAACCTCAGGGATGGCTACACCTTC
NA | TRBJ2-7 | NA | TRBV7-9 | CASSLEGASSSYEQYF | TGTGCCAGCAGCTTAGAAGGGGCTTCGAGCTCCTACGAGCAGTACTTC
TRBD1 | TRBJ1-5 | NA | TRBV2 | CASTRGGGGGNQPQHF | TGTGCCAGCACCCGGGGGGGAGGGGGCGGCAATCAGCCCCAGCATTTT
TRBD1 | TRBJ2-7 | NA | TRBV2 | CASSDPTGVSEQYF | TGTGCCAGCAGCGACCCGACAGGGGTCTCCGAGCAGTACTTC
NA | TRBJ1-4 | NA | TRBV6-1 | CASSDPVGGEKLFF | TGTGCCAGCAGTGATCCCGTAGGCGGGGAAAAACTGTTTTTT